This T cell receptor beta chain was identified during a study of post-analysis software for immune sequencing data. Study-wide points: Controls had lower frequencies than patients of five TRBV segments, which included TRBV5-6, TRBV5-1 and TRBV20-1.

The CDR3 loop spans 14 amino acids. Between the trimmed V and J ends, which lost 5 bases and 4 bases, there was a span of 14 bases. From germline, CDR1 is SEHNR and CDR2 FQNEAQ (reference sequence). cDNA libraries of TCR beta carried unique molecular identifiers. Via MiXCR, TCRdb re-called the PCR reads, giving one row per CDR3 protein. The data hold a few hundred thousand distinct CDR3 sequences, with less than 40% observed a single time. This clonotype has a handful of counts. Its antigen is as yet unknown. The chain recombines TRBV7-9 with TRBJ1-2; perhaps TRBD1 as D (5 bases). The specimen was blood. The clonotype was recovered from a girl aged 5-17 years with multiple sclerosis. DNA of the CDR3: TGTGCCAGCAGCCTCGACCGGGGGGTCTATGGCTACACCTTC. It yields the protein CASSLDRGVYGYTF.